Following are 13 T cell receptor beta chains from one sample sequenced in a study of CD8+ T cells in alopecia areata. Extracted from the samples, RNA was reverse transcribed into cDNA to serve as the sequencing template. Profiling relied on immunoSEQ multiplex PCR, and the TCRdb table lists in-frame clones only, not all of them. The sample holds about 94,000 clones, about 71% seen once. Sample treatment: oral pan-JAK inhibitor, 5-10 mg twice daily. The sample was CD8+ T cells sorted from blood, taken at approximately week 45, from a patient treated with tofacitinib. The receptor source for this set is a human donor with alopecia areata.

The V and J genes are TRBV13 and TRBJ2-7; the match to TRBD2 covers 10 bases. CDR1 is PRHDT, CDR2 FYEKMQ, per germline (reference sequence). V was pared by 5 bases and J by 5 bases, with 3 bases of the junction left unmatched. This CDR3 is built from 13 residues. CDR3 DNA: TGTGCCAGCAGCGAACTAGCGGGGAACGAGCAGTACTTC. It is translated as CASSELAGNEQYF.

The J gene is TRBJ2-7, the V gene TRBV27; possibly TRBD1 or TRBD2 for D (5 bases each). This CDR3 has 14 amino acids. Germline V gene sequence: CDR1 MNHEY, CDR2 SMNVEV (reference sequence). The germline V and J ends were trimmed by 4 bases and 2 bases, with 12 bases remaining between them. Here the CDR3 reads CASSSGTGPYEQYF. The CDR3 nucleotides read TGTGCCAGCAGTTCCGGGACGGGACCCTACGAGCAGTACTTC.

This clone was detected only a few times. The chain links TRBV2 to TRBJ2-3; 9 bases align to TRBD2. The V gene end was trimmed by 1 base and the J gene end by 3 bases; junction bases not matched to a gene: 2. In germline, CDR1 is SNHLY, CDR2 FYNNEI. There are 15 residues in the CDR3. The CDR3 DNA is TGTGCCAGCAGTGAAGGACTAGCGGCTACAGATACGCAGTATTTT. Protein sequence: CASSEGLAATDTQYF.

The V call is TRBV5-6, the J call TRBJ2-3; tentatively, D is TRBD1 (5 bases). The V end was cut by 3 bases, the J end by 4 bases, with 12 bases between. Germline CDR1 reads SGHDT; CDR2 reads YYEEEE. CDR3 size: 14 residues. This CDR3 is CASSSLTDSDTQYF. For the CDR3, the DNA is TGTGCCAGCAGCTCCCTGACAGACTCAGATACGCAGTATTTT.

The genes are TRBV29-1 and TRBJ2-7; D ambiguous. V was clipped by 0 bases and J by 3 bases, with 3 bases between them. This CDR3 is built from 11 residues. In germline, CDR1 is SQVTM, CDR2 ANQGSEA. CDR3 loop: CSVEEDYEQYF. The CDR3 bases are TGCAGCGTTGAAGAGGACTACGAGCAGTACTTC.

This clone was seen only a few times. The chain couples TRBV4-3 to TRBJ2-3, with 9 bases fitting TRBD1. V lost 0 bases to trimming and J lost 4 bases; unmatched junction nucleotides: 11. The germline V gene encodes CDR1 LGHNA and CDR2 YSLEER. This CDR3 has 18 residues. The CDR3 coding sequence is TGCGCCAGCAGCCAAGAACCCTCGACAGGGGGAAGGGCAGATACGCAGTATTTT. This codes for CASSQEPSTGGRADTQYF.

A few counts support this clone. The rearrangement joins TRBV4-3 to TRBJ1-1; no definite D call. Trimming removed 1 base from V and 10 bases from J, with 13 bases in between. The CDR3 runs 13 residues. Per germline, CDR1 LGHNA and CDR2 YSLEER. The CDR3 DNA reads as TGCGCCAGCAGCCAAGCGACCGCCGGTGTAGCTTTCTTT. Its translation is CASSQATAGVAFF.

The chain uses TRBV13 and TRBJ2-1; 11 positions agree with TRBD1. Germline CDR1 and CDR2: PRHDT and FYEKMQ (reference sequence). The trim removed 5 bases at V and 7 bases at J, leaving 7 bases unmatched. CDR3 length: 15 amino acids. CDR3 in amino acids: CASSRTGTGGNEQFF. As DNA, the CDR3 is TGTGCCAGCAGCCGAACCGGGACAGGGGGGAATGAGCAGTTCTTC.

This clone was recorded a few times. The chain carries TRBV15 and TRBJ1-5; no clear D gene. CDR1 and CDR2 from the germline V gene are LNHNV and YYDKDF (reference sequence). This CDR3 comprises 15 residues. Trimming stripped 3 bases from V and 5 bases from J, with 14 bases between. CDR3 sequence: CATSSSRASDQPQHF. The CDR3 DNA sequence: TGTGCCACCAGCAGCTCTAGGGCTTCAGATCAGCCCCAGCATTTT.

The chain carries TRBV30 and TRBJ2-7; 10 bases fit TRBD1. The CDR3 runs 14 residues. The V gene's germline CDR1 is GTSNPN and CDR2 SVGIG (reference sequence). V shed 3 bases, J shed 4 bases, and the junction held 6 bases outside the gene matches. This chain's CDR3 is CAWSFGTGEYEQYF. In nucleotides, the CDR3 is TGTGCCTGGAGCTTCGGGACAGGGGAATACGAGCAGTACTTC.

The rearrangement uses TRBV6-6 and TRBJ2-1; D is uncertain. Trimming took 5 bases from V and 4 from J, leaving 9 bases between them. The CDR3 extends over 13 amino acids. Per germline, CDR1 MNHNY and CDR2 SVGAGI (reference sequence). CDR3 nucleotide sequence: TGTGCCAGCAGTCCGGCCCCGTACAATGAGCAGTTCTTC. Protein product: CASSPAPYNEQFF.

CDR3 amino acids: CASSGGLTNEQFF. CDR3 nucleotides: TGTGCCAGTAGCGGGGGCCTTACCAATGAGCAGTTCTTC. The V gene is TRBV19, the J gene TRBJ2-1; perhaps D is TRBD1 or TRBD2 (6 bases each). V was shortened by 6 bases and J by 6 bases, with 12 bases between the two germline ends. The germline V gene has CDR1 LNHDA and CDR2 SQIVND (reference sequence). This CDR3 has 13 amino acids.

CDR3 sequence reads: CASSPQGGETQYF. In nucleotides, the CDR3 is TGCGCCAGCAGCCCACAGGGGGGAGAGACCCAGTACTTC. The V call is TRBV4-1, the J call TRBJ2-5; 8 bases are a match to TRBD1. The V gene end was trimmed by 4 bases and the J gene end by 4 bases; junction bases not matched to a gene: 2. The V gene's germline CDR1 is MGHRA and CDR2 YSYEKL. This CDR3 is 13 amino acids long.